Below, 10 T cell receptor beta chains from the same sample are listed, as sequenced in a study of vaccination effects on CD4 cells after COVID-19. Their target antigens are unknown. TCRdb keeps only in-frame clones here, not all; method: immunoSEQ multiplex PCR. The sample contains 35,000 to 55,000 clones, about three quarters of which appear only once. In the ViraFEST assay, antigen-specific CD4+ clonotypes were identified by expansion after peptide-pool stimulation. Scientists isolated CD4+ T cells after an approximately 9-day culture period ended. The infection with SARS-CoV-2 (confirmed by PCR) occurred in this person between March and December 2020. The sequenced sample was CD4+ T cells from PBMCs cultured with a peptide pool, obtained before COVID-19 vaccination. These receptors were obtained from a human donor who had a prior SARS-CoV-2 infection.

This clone was seen just once. CDR3 coding DNA: TGCGCCAGCAGCTTGGAGGTTGGAAACACCATATATTTT. Protein: CASSLEVGNTIYF. This rearrangement joins TRBV5-1 to TRBJ1-3, with D unresolved. Germline V CDR1 and CDR2: SGHRS, YFSETQ. Trimming removed 0 bases at V and 3 bases at J, with 4 bases between. The CDR3 consists of 13 residues. The full variable domain, completed using reference TRBV5-1 and TRBJ1-3, is KAGVTQTPRYLIKTRGQQVTLSCSPISGHRSVSWYQQTPGQGLQFLFEYFSETQRNKGNFPGRFSGRQFSNSRSEMNVSTLELGDSALYLCASSLEVGNTIYFGEGSWLTVV.

This clone was counted only a few times. V and J are TRBV20-1 and TRBJ1-1; D unresolved. V lost 3 bases, J lost 0 bases, and 11 bases lay in between. The CDR3 consists of 14 residues. Germline V gene lookup returns CDR1 DFQATT and CDR2 SNEGSKA (reference sequence). For the CDR3, the DNA is TGCAGTGCTAGTAAAACTTTCATGAACACTGAAGCTTTCTTT. Translating gives CSASKTFMNTEAFF.

This chain uses TRBV28 with TRBJ2-7; unclear D gene. The CDR3 consists of 15 residues. V gave up 6 bases and J gave up 0 bases, with 15 bases separating them. Per the germline V gene, CDR1 is MDHEN and CDR2 is SYDVKM. This CDR3 reads CASRTPDGFSYEQYF. CDR3 bases: TGTGCCAGCAGGACCCCTGACGGGTTCTCCTACGAGCAGTACTTC.

The chain has TRBV7-3 and TRBJ1-1; D gene uncertain. The CDR3 contains 13 residues. Trimming shortened V by 3 bases and J by 5 bases, and 10 bases separated the two germline ends. Per germline, CDR1 SGHTA and CDR2 FQGTGA. The CDR3 coding sequence is TGTGCCAGCAGCTTTGGGGTCTGGACTGAAGCTTTCTTT. It translates to CASSFGVWTEAFF.

The J gene is TRBJ2-7, the V gene TRBV14, with D possibly called TRBD1 or TRBD2 (5 bases each). The CDR3 is made up of 13 amino acids. Germline V gene lookup returns CDR1 SGHDN and CDR2 FVKESK. Trimming cost V 8 bases and J 5 bases, with 16 bases left between them. CDR3 coding DNA: TGTGCCAGCTCCAGGGCCCCGCGGGACGAGCAGTACTTC. It codes for CASSRAPRDEQYF. Drawing the rest from reference TRBV14 and TRBJ2-7, the complete variable domain is EAGVTQFPSHSVIEKGQTVTLRCDPISGHDNLYWYRRVMGKEIKFLLHFVKESKQDESGMPNNRFLAERTGGTYSTLKVQPAELEDSGVYFCASSRAPRDEQYFGPGTRLTVT.

The CDR3 spells CASSPYAENTEAFF. The CDR3 DNA reads TGTGCCAGCAGTCCATACGCTGAGAACACTGAAGCTTTCTTT. This chain connects TRBV27 to TRBJ1-1; D gene uncertain. Trimming pared 5 bases from V and 1 base from J, leaving 11 bases between. Germline V lookup: CDR1 MNHEY, CDR2 SMNVEV (reference sequence). There are 14 residues in the CDR3.

This chain uses TRBV4-1 with TRBJ1-2; D is possibly TRBD1 (6 bases). In germline, CDR1 is MGHRA, CDR2 YSYEKL. This CDR3 comprises 15 residues. Trimming removed 0 bases from V and 5 bases from J, with 13 bases in between. The CDR3 loop reads CASSQEGARAYGYTF. CDR3 nucleotides: TGCGCCAGCAGCCAAGAGGGGGCAAGAGCTTATGGCTACACCTTC.

CDR3 loop: CASSELAGVGFTDTQYF. The CDR3, as DNA: TGCGCCAGCAGTGAACTAGCGGGAGTAGGTTTTACAGATACGCAGTATTTT. The chain combines TRBV10-1 with TRBJ2-3; 11 nucleotides line up with TRBD2. Trimming took 3 bases from V and 3 from J; bases not matched to a gene: 8. CDR3 length: 17 amino acids. Per germline, CDR1 WNHNN and CDR2 SYGVQD (reference sequence).

V is TRBV10-3 and J is TRBJ1-3; the D is unclear. Trimming took off 6 bases at V and 0 bases at J, with 9 bases between the two ends. The CDR3 sequence is 14 residues long. Germline loops: CDR1 ENHRY, CDR2 SYGVKD. CDR3 sequence (DNA): TGTGCCATCAGGTCGGGGAACTCTGGAAACACCATATATTTT. Translated, it gives CAIRSGNSGNTIYF.

The rearrangement uses TRBV18 and TRBJ2-7, with a weak D call TRBD2 (5 bases). The CDR3 spans 14 residues. CDR1 and CDR2 (germline): KGHSH, LQKENI. With 3 bases removed from V and 6 bases from J, the gap between germline ends came to 15 bases. The DNA of the CDR3 is TGTGCCAGCTCACCCCCGAGGGATGCTGGCGAGCAGTACTTC. Protein sequence: CASSPPRDAGEQYF.